This T cell receptor beta chain was profiled in a study of CD8 T cells in Susac syndrome. The authors negatively isolated CD8+ and CD4+ T cells and FACS-enriched TEMRA cells. The V and J ends lost 0 bases and 0 bases respectively, with 4 bases between them. Germline CDR1 is SGDLS and CDR2 is YYNGEE. This CDR3 has 15 residues. Reverse transcription of roughly 0.45 to 1 ug RNA was performed with random hexamers. Amplification of the TCR beta CDR3 was carried out by immunoSEQ multiplex PCR, which spanned a total of 54 Vbeta and 13 Jbeta segments. TCRdb reprocessed the immunoSEQ multiplex PCR reads via MiXCR and lists one record per CDR3 protein. The sample carries 25,000 to 30,000 distinct CDR3 sequences, around 94% recorded once.

The chain couples TRBV9 to TRBJ1-6; no reliable D call. Material: CD8+ T cells from PBMCs. The receptor was derived from a human donor in good health. The CDR3 sequence: CASSVGSSYNSPLHF. Here the CDR3 DNA reads TGTGCCAGCAGCGTAGGGAGCTCCTATAATTCACCCCTCCACTTT.